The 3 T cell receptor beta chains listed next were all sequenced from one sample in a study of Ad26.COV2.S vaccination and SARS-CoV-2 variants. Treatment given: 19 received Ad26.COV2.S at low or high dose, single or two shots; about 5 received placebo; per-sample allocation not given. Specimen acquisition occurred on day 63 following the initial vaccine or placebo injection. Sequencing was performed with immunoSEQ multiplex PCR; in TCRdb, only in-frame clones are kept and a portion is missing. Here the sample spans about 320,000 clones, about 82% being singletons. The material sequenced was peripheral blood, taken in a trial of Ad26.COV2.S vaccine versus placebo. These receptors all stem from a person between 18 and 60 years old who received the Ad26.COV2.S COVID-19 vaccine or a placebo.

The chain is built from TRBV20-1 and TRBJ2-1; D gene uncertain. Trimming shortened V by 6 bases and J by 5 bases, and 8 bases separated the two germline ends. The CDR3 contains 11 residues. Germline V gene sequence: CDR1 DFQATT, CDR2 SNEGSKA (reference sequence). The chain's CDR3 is CSASPNNEQFF. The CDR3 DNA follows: TGCAGTGCCTCTCCAAACAATGAGCAGTTCTTC.

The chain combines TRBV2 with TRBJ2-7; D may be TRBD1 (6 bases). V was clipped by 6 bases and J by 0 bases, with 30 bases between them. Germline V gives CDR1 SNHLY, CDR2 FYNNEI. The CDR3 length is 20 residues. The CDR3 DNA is TGTGCCAGCAGCCCAAGTCTAGGGTCCTCCAGGGGCCTTAGCTCCTACGAGCAGTACTTC. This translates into CASSPSLGSSRGLSSYEQYF.

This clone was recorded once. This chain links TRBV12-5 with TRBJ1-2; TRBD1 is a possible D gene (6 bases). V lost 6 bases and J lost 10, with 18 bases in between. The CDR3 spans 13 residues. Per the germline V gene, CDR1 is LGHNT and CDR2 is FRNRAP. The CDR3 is CASGARGPQDYTF. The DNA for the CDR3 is TGTGCTAGTGGGGCCCGGGGGCCACAGGACTACACCTTC.